One sample yielded the 3 T cell receptor beta chains listed below, sequenced in a study of blood T cell repertoires in COVID-19 (TCRdb year 2020). The library was obtained by the immunoSEQ multiplex PCR assay. In TCRdb, the immuneACCESS table is reduced to in-frame sequences with V and J assigned. These tables do not hold every clone; where another copy was compared, an unresolved V gene accounts for under half, and the others remain unexplained. The sample records tens of thousands of clones, approximately 80% of which are singletons. Roughly 4.5% of the sample is held by the ten biggest clonotypes. Sequencing was performed on peripheral blood. Receptor source: a woman aged 60-75 years with acute or convalescent COVID-19.

The chain combines TRBV5-5 with TRBJ1-6; TRBD1 is a possible D gene (5 bases). Per the germline V gene, CDR1 is SGHKS and CDR2 is YYEKEE (reference sequence). The CDR3 is 15 amino acids. With 0 bases removed from V and 9 bases from J, the gap between germline ends came to 13 bases. In DNA form, the CDR3 reads TGTGCCAGCAGCTTGGAAGAAGGGGCGCGTTCACCCCTCCACTTT. Encoded protein: CASSLEEGARSPLHF.

This clone was seen once. V gene TRBV3-1 (or the pseudogene TRBV3-2) combines with J gene TRBJ2-1, with D possibly matching TRBD2 (6 bases). The CDR3 contains 13 residues. The ends were cut back, 4 bases at V and 15 bases at J, with 19 bases in the middle. Germline V CDR1 and CDR2: LGHDT, YNNKEL (reference sequence). The CDR3 reads CASSPTPSGSRFF. The CDR3 nucleotides are TGTGCCAGCAGCCCGACCCCCAGCGGGTCCCGGTTCTTC.

The chain employs TRBV18 and TRBJ1-5; TRBD1 agrees at 9 bases. CDR1 and CDR2 from the germline V gene are KGHSH and LQKENI. The CDR3 has 16 residues. Trimming cost V 5 bases and J 0 bases; bases outside gene matches: 5. CDR3 sequence (DNA): TGTGCCAGCTCAATATCGGGACAGGGTAGCAATCAGCCCCAGCATTTT. It specifies CASSISGQGSNQPQHF.